This entry lists 31 T cell receptor beta chains sequenced from one sample in a study of Ad26.COV2.S vaccination and SARS-CoV-2 variants. The method was immunoSEQ multiplex PCR; TCRdb's version includes in-frame clones alone and lacks a portion of them. The sample lists more than 150,000 clones, roughly 85% seen once, with 5.5% to 6% in the top ten. The sequenced sample was peripheral blood, obtained after recovery from COVID-19. The receptors shown here come from a human donor who had recovered from COVID-19.

This clone came up a few times. This chain links TRBV7-2 with TRBJ1-2, with D perhaps TRBD1 (5 bases). Germline V CDR1 and CDR2: SGHTA, FQGNSA. This CDR3 comprises 13 residues. V lost 5 bases and J lost 7, with 14 bases in between. The CDR3 loop is CASSPIRGGGYTF. For the CDR3, the DNA is TGTGCCAGCAGCCCCATCCGGGGGGGTGGCTACACCTTC.

The gene calls are TRBV19 and TRBJ2-5; D not certain. Trimming stripped 2 bases from V and 5 bases from J, with 3 bases between. The CDR3 runs to 11 residues. Germline CDR1 and CDR2: LNHDA and SQIVND (reference sequence). CDR3 bases: TGTGCCAGTAGTATATCTGAGACCCAGTACTTC. It translates to CASSISETQYF.

In its sample, this clone was seen a few times. The chain links TRBV9 to TRBJ2-2, with D possibly being TRBD1 or TRBD2 (7 bases each). The ends were cut back, 4 bases at V and 6 bases at J, with 13 bases in the middle. Germline CDR1 reads SGDLS; CDR2 reads YYNGEE. The CDR3 length is 14 residues. The CDR3 DNA reads TGTGCCAGCAGCCCAGGGGGGGTACCCGGGGAGCTGTTTTTT. Protein sequence: CASSPGGVPGELFF.

CDR3 protein: CASSILERGSYEQYF. The CDR3 DNA follows: TGTGCCAGTAGTATCTTGGAACGAGGGTCCTACGAGCAGTACTTC. V and J are TRBV19 and TRBJ2-7; perhaps TRBD2 as D (5 bases). V was cut by 3 bases and J by 1 base, with 13 bases left in between. In germline, CDR1 is LNHDA, CDR2 SQIVND (reference sequence). The CDR3 is 15 amino acids.

The chain recombines TRBV5-6 with TRBJ2-1; 8 nucleotides align to TRBD2. Looked up from germline, CDR1 is SGHDT and CDR2 is YYEEEE. The CDR3 totals 13 residues. With V trimmed by 4 bases and J by 7 bases, 4 bases remained unmatched. The CDR3 DNA follows: TGTGCCAGCAGCCCGGGGGGGCCAAATGAGCAGTTCTTC. This gives the protein CASSPGGPNEQFF.

The table lists this clone with a few counts. The V and J genes are TRBV27 and TRBJ1-2; D perhaps matches TRBD1 (6 bases). The length of the CDR3 is 14 residues. Germline CDR1 is MNHEY and CDR2 is SMNVEV (reference sequence). Trimming cost V 4 bases and J 1 base, with 10 bases left between them. Here the CDR3 DNA reads TGTGCCAGCAGTTCAGGGGATCTTAACTATGGCTACACCTTC. Translated: CASSSGDLNYGYTF.

The V and J genes are TRBV27 and TRBJ2-3; tentatively, D is TRBD1 (5 bases). From germline, CDR1 is MNHEY and CDR2 SMNVEV (reference sequence). Between the trimmed V and J ends, which lost 6 bases and 2 bases, there was a span of 21 bases. CDR3 length: 17 amino acids. This CDR3 is CASRPSGPIILTDTQYF. The CDR3 DNA reads as TGTGCCAGCAGGCCATCAGGGCCCATTATACTCACAGATACGCAGTATTTT.

The chain combines TRBV2 with TRBJ1-1; D is perhaps TRBD1 (5 bases). The CDR3 consists of 14 residues. Trimming pared 4 bases from V and 5 bases from J, leaving 14 bases between. CDR1 is SNHLY and CDR2 is FYNNEI in the germline V gene. CDR3 loop: CASSGDGMRTEAFF. In DNA form, the CDR3 reads TGTGCCAGCAGTGGGGACGGGATGCGGACTGAAGCTTTCTTT.

The table lists this clone with a few counts. This same CDR3 is encoded by further DNA sequences in the sample. The CDR3 region has the DNA TGTGCCAGCAGCTGGGGGGATGGTCAGCCCCAGCATTTT. Translation: CASSWGDGQPQHF. The rearrangement links TRBV7-9 to TRBJ1-5; D perhaps matches TRBD1 (5 bases). Between the trimmed V and J ends, which lost 4 bases and 6 bases, there was a span of 10 bases. This CDR3 has 13 residues. Germline values: CDR1 SEHNR, CDR2 FQNEAQ (reference sequence).

The chain couples TRBV7-8 to TRBJ1-1, with D hard to call. Germline lookup yields CDR1 SGHVS and CDR2 FQNEAQ. Trimming shortened V by 5 bases and J by 3 bases, and 10 bases separated the two germline ends. The CDR3 runs 13 residues. The CDR3 DNA follows: TGTGCCAGCAGCAAGGCAGGTGACACTGAAGCTTTCTTT. Translating it yields CASSKAGDTEAFF.

The rearrangement links TRBV14 to TRBJ2-3; 7 positions agree with TRBD2. This CDR3 is built from 13 residues. CDR1 is SGHDN and CDR2 is FVKESK in the germline V gene. After removal of 3 bases from V and 10 bases from J, the junction contained 7 bases not matched to a gene. CDR3 DNA sequence: TGTGCCAGCAGCCACGATCGTGGGAGGGCGCAGTATTTT. Protein: CASSHDRGRAQYF.

This chain connects TRBV18 to TRBJ2-5; D not resolved. The germline V and J ends were trimmed by 1 base and 5 bases, with 11 bases remaining between them. Germline lookup yields CDR1 KGHSH and CDR2 LQKENI. The CDR3 is made up of 14 amino acids. CDR3 DNA sequence: TGTGCCAGCTCACCACGGAACGTCGAGGAGACCCAGTACTTC. Protein: CASSPRNVEETQYF.

The chain combines TRBV6-5 with TRBJ2-2, with D unclear. From germline, CDR1 is MNHEY and CDR2 SVGAGI. V was cut by 6 bases and J by 9 bases, with 8 bases left in between. The CDR3 runs 11 residues. The CDR3 DNA reads TGTGCCAGCAGGAGGTCCAGGGAGCTGTTTTTT. Protein: CASRRSRELFF.

The chain has TRBV12-3 or TRBV12-4 and TRBJ2-5; the D gene is possibly TRBD2 (6 bases). The CDR3 extends over 13 amino acids. V was pared by 1 base and J by 3 bases, with 6 bases between. The CDR3 nucleotides are TGTGCCAGCAGTTTAGGCGGGGAAGAGACCCAGTACTTC. The encoded protein is CASSLGGEETQYF.

This chain connects TRBV11-3 to TRBJ2-2, with D hard to call. Germline assignment: CDR1 SGHNT and CDR2 YENEEA. Trimming cost V 5 bases and J 5 bases, with 12 bases left between them. This CDR3 has 14 residues. This chain's CDR3 is CASSPTRWTGELFF. The CDR3 bases are TGTGCCAGCAGCCCTACCCGCTGGACCGGGGAGCTGTTTTTT.

V usage is TRBV2 and J usage is TRBJ1-1; D possibly corresponds to TRBD1 (6 bases). V was shortened by 8 bases and J by 1 base, with 11 bases between the two germline ends. CDR3 length equals 13 residues. Germline assignment: CDR1 SNHLY and CDR2 FYNNEI. CDR3 coding DNA: TGTGCCAGCCAGCGGACAGAGAACACTGAAGCTTTCTTT. Translation: CASQRTENTEAFF.

The chain has TRBV9 and TRBJ2-5; D call uncertain. V shed 3 bases and J shed 1 base, with 13 bases lying between them. Germline CDR1 SGDLS, CDR2 YYNGEE. The CDR3 sequence is 15 residues long. CDR3: CASSDFEHGQETQYF. CDR3 DNA sequence: TGTGCCAGCAGCGATTTCGAACATGGCCAAGAGACCCAGTACTTC.

The chain recombines TRBV28 with TRBJ1-5; TRBD1 might be the D (6 bases). Trimming took off 2 bases at V and 0 bases at J, with 14 bases between the two ends. The CDR3 has 17 residues. Germline assignment: CDR1 MDHEN and CDR2 SYDVKM. The CDR3 sequence is CASSLGGAGYSNQPQHF. In DNA form, the CDR3 reads TGTGCCAGCAGTTTAGGGGGCGCAGGTTATAGCAATCAGCCCCAGCATTTT.

This chain joins TRBV30 and TRBJ2-2; unclear D gene. The germline V gene has CDR1 GTSNPN and CDR2 SVGIG (reference sequence). This CDR3 spans 11 amino acids. The V and J ends lost 5 bases and 7 bases respectively, with 8 bases between them. This CDR3 reads CAWETGGELFF. The CDR3, as DNA: TGTGCCTGGGAGACTGGCGGGGAGCTGTTTTTT. Combining the CDR3 with reference TRBV30 and TRBJ2-2 gives the whole variable domain SQTIHQWPATLVQPVGSPLSLECTVEGTSNPNLYWYRQAAGRGLQLLFYSVGIGQISSEVPQNLSASRPQDRQFILSSKKLLLSDSGFYLCAWETGGELFFGEGSRLTVL.

This CDR3 reads CSVEPLAGYEQYF. DNA of the CDR3: TGCAGCGTTGAGCCCCTAGCCGGGTACGAGCAGTACTTC. J is TRBJ2-7 and V is TRBV29-1; a possible D gene is TRBD2 (5 bases). Germline V gene lookup returns CDR1 SQVTM and CDR2 ANQGSEA. With 3 bases removed from V and 4 bases from J, the gap between germline ends came to 13 bases. This CDR3 is built from 13 residues.

CDR3 DNA: TGTGCCAGCAGTTTAGCCAATCGAGCCGGTAATTCACCCCTCCACTTT. Its translation: CASSLANRAGNSPLHF. V gene TRBV28 combines with J gene TRBJ1-6; D is ambiguous. This CDR3 has 16 amino acids. CDR1 and CDR2 (germline): MDHEN, SYDVKM. With 2 bases removed from V and 6 bases from J, the gap between germline ends came to 14 bases. Full variable domain (missing parts from reference TRBV28 and TRBJ1-6): DVKVTQSSRYLVKRTGEKVFLECVQDMDHENMFWYRQDPGLGLRLIYFSYDVKMKEKGDIPEGYSVSREKKERFSLILESASTNQTSMYLCASSLANRAGNSPLHFGNGTRLTVT.

The V and J genes are TRBV2 and TRBJ2-7; TRBD1 matches at 11 bases. Germline CDR1 SNHLY, CDR2 FYNNEI. The CDR3 is made up of 15 amino acids. The ends lost 4 bases at V and 7 bases at J; junction bases unmatched: 9. CDR3 amino acids: CASSGSRDRGKEQYF. The CDR3 region has the DNA TGTGCCAGCAGTGGCTCAAGGGACAGGGGGAAAGAGCAGTACTTC.

This clone has only a few counts. This chain connects TRBV9 to TRBJ2-5; 8 bases are a match to TRBD1. The CDR3 is made up of 16 amino acids. Germline-derived CDR1 and CDR2 are SGDLS and YYNGEE. The V and J ends lost 0 bases and 5 bases, in that order; junction bases with no gene match: 9. The CDR3 sequence is CASSVAQGRGRETQYF. The CDR3 region has the DNA TGTGCCAGCAGCGTAGCTCAGGGCAGGGGGCGGGAGACCCAGTACTTC.

The J gene is TRBJ1-5, the V gene TRBV6-1; tentatively, D is TRBD1 (5 bases). Germline V gene data show CDR1 as MNHNS and CDR2 as SASEGT. Trimming took off 0 bases at V and 0 bases at J, with 15 bases between the two ends. The CDR3 extends over 18 amino acids. Here the CDR3 DNA reads TGTGCCAGCAGTGAAGCGGTCGGGGGAGTACATAGCAATCAGCCCCAGCATTTT. This codes for CASSEAVGGVHSNQPQHF.

This clone was picked up a small number of times. V gene TRBV7-9 combines with J gene TRBJ2-1; D possibly corresponds to TRBD2 (5 bases). The CDR3 is 15 residues long. Germline assignment: CDR1 SEHNR and CDR2 FQNEAQ (reference sequence). V gave up 4 bases and J gave up 4 bases, with 14 bases separating them. As DNA, the CDR3 is TGTGCCAGCAGCTCCCCGGGGTCCCCTTACAATGAGCAGTTCTTC. Its translation is CASSSPGSPYNEQFF.

The genes are TRBV11-2 and TRBJ2-2; no reliable D call. The CDR3 consists of 14 residues. CDR1 and CDR2 (germline): SGHAT, FQNNGV. Trimming took off 3 bases at V and 0 bases at J, with 5 bases between the two ends. The CDR3 region is CASSFSPNTGELFF. CDR3 DNA: TGTGCCAGCAGCTTTAGCCCGAACACCGGGGAGCTGTTTTTT.

This chain connects TRBV27 to TRBJ1-6, with D maybe TRBD1 (5 bases). This CDR3 comprises 13 residues. V lost 8 bases to trimming and J lost 10 bases, with 15 bases between them. From germline, CDR1 is MNHEY and CDR2 SMNVEV (reference sequence). In nucleotides, the CDR3 is TGTGCCAGCGGGGAGCAGGGAAGATCACCCCTCCACTTT. It is translated as CASGEQGRSPLHF.

V usage is TRBV9 and J usage is TRBJ1-2; D possibly corresponds to TRBD1 (5 bases). Germline V gene data show CDR1 as SGDLS and CDR2 as YYNGEE. With 0 bases removed from V and 5 bases from J, the gap between germline ends came to 17 bases. There are 16 residues in the CDR3. CDR3 protein: CASSVGIGEQEYGYTF. The CDR3 bases are TGTGCCAGCAGCGTAGGGATTGGGGAACAGGAATATGGCTACACCTTC.

The chain joins TRBV2 to TRBJ2-1, with D tentatively TRBD1 (5 bases). Per the germline V gene, CDR1 is SNHLY and CDR2 is FYNNEI. The CDR3 is 14 amino acids. Deletions cut 4 bases from V and 9 bases from J, with 16 bases between. This CDR3 reads CASSVVRTGGEQFF. CDR3 in DNA: TGTGCCAGCAGTGTGGTCCGCACAGGTGGTGAGCAGTTCTTC.

The genes are TRBV2 and TRBJ2-7, with 7 positions matching TRBD2. With 0 bases clipped from V and 1 base from J, the junction kept 3 bases outside the gene matches. Germline loops: CDR1 SNHLY, CDR2 FYNNEI. The CDR3 has 15 residues. The CDR3 nucleotides are TGTGCCAGCAGTGAAGCGGAGCGGGGATCCTACGAGCAGTACTTC. This encodes CASSEAERGSYEQYF.

The chain links TRBV6-5 to TRBJ1-4, with 9 bases that match TRBD1. V shed 10 bases and J 7 bases; nucleotides not matched to a gene: 7. CDR3 length: 13 amino acids. CDR1 and CDR2 from the germline V gene are MNHEY and SVGAGI. CDR3 protein: CAINRGLGEKLFF. The DNA for the CDR3 is TGTGCCATCAACAGGGGGCTCGGTGAAAAACTGTTTTTT.